The 19 T cell receptor beta chains presented below share a single source sample, sequenced in a study of T cell responses to AZD1222 COVID-19 vaccine. The table came from immunoSEQ multiplex PCR; TCRdb's copy has only in-frame clones and leaves some out. In the table there are about 55,000 clones, roughly 90% of which are singletons. The material was peripheral blood, obtained on day 0 of AZD1222 vaccination. The receptor source for this set is an adult in good health.

The chain has TRBV9 and TRBJ2-7; 8 positions agree with TRBD1. Germline assignment: CDR1 SGDLS and CDR2 YYNGEE. CDR3 size: 14 residues. The V gene end was trimmed by 5 bases and the J gene end by 2 bases; junction bases not matched to a gene: 6. The CDR3 loop is CASSVDRVPYEQYF. The CDR3, as DNA: TGTGCCAGCAGTGTGGACAGGGTTCCCTACGAGCAGTACTTC.

This clone occurred a few times. The chain has TRBV12-5 and TRBJ1-1; D may be TRBD1 (5 bases). Germline CDR1 and CDR2: LGHNT and FRNRAP. The CDR3 runs 11 residues. The V gene lost 4 bases and the J gene lost 7 bases, with 7 bases spanning the gap. The CDR3 DNA follows: TGTGCTAGTGGTTGGGGGGGTGAAGCTTTCTTT. It translates to CASGWGGEAFF.

J is TRBJ2-7 and V is TRBV6-5; D is undetermined. The V gene's germline CDR1 is MNHEY and CDR2 SVGAGI. Trimming cost V 0 bases and J 5 bases, with 11 bases left between them. The CDR3 runs to 14 residues. The chain's CDR3 is CASSYSGSSNEQYF. For the CDR3, the DNA is TGTGCCAGCAGTTACTCGGGCAGCTCGAACGAGCAGTACTTC.

The chain combines TRBV12-3 or TRBV12-4 with TRBJ1-2; 8 nucleotides agree with TRBD1. The ends lost 6 bases at V and 8 bases at J; junction bases unmatched: 8. CDR3 length: 13 amino acids. The CDR3 sequence: CASSPGQAWGYTF. The CDR3 region has the DNA TGTGCCAGCAGCCCGGGACAGGCGTGGGGCTACACCTTC.

The genes are TRBV2 and TRBJ1-1; 8 bases line up with TRBD1. With 10 bases clipped from V and 4 bases from J, the junction kept 14 bases outside the gene matches. CDR3 length: 15 amino acids. Germline CDR1 and CDR2: SNHLY and FYNNEI. The CDR3, as DNA: TGTGCCACCCCAGCCGGGACAGGTGAGGGCACTGAAGCTTTCTTT. Protein sequence: CATPAGTGEGTEAFF.

V is TRBV11-3 and J is TRBJ2-1; weak D call: TRBD2 (5 bases). The CDR3 has 15 amino acids. CDR1 and CDR2 from the germline V gene are SGHNT and YENEEA. Trimming cost V 2 bases and J 5 bases, with 13 bases left between them. Here the CDR3 DNA reads TGTGCCAGCAGCTTAAGGTCTAGCACAAACAATGAGCAGTTCTTC. This encodes CASSLRSSTNNEQFF.

A word on this clone: Other DNA variants within this sample encode the same CDR3. The chain combines TRBV28 with TRBJ1-2, with D maybe TRBD1 (5 bases). Per germline, CDR1 MDHEN and CDR2 SYDVKM. This CDR3 is 13 amino acids long. The V end lost 1 base, the J end lost 6 bases, and 9 bases lay between the germline ends. This CDR3 reads CASSLSAGNGYTF. In DNA, the CDR3 is TGTGCCAGCAGTTTATCGGCAGGGAATGGCTACACCTTC.

V and J are TRBV24-1 and TRBJ2-1; D is undetermined. Trimming left V 10 bases short and J 0 bases short, with 18 bases between. The CDR3 is 16 residues long. Germline V gene data show CDR1 as KGHDR and CDR2 as SFDVKD. This CDR3 reads CATDLIGPGSYNEQFF. The DNA of the CDR3 is TGTGCCACTGACCTAATAGGGCCCGGCTCCTACAATGAGCAGTTCTTC.

J is TRBJ2-7 and V is TRBV25-1, with 10 positions matching TRBD2. J was trimmed by 3 bases and V by 6 bases; bases with no gene match: 11. The length of the CDR3 is 16 residues. Germline V CDR1 and CDR2: MGHDK, SYGVNS. CDR3 nucleotide sequence: TGTGCCAGCAGCGGGGCAGCGGGAGGGGGCCTCTACGAGCAGTACTTC. This sequence encodes CASSGAAGGGLYEQYF.

This clone was seen more than once but under ten times. V and J are TRBV9 and TRBJ2-3; no clear D gene. From germline, CDR1 is SGDLS and CDR2 YYNGEE. The CDR3 sequence is 15 residues long. The V gene lost 0 bases and the J gene lost 2 bases, with 10 bases spanning the gap. This CDR3 is CASSVGLVPTDTQYF. DNA for the CDR3: TGTGCCAGCAGCGTAGGATTAGTACCCACAGATACGCAGTATTTT.

The V call is TRBV30, the J call TRBJ1-3; D gene uncertain. Germline V gene lookup returns CDR1 GTSNPN and CDR2 SVGIG (reference sequence). There are 12 residues in the CDR3. Trimming took off 8 bases at V and 2 bases at J, with 10 bases between the two ends. CDR3 in DNA: TGTGCCGGCCGGGTTGCTGGAAACACCATATATTTT. This translates into CAGRVAGNTIYF.

The chain combines TRBV3-1 (or the pseudogene TRBV3-2) with TRBJ1-1; no firm D call. The CDR3 totals 16 residues. V shed 4 bases and J shed 4 bases, with 19 bases lying between them. Germline CDR1 and CDR2: LGHDT and YNNKEL (reference sequence). The CDR3 DNA reads TGTGCCAGCAGCCCCATGATTCCCATTTCTCGCACTGAAGCTTTCTTT. It yields the protein CASSPMIPISRTEAFF.

V and J are TRBV9 and TRBJ2-3; no definite D call. Germline lookup yields CDR1 SGDLS and CDR2 YYNGEE. Trimming shortened V by 0 bases and J by 1 base, and 3 bases separated the two germline ends. This CDR3 is 13 amino acids long. The CDR3 loop reads CASSVDRTDTQYF. CDR3 bases: TGTGCCAGCAGCGTAGACCGCACAGATACGCAGTATTTT.

The chain combines TRBV27 with TRBJ1-6; D is undetermined. The CDR3 consists of 12 residues. The V gene lost 3 bases and the J gene lost 7 bases, with 4 bases spanning the gap. Germline V lookup: CDR1 MNHEY, CDR2 SMNVEV (reference sequence). DNA of the CDR3: TGTGCCAGCAGTTTGGAGAATTCACCCCTCCACTTT. This sequence encodes CASSLENSPLHF.

The chain combines TRBV7-9 with TRBJ1-4; 7 bases align to TRBD1. V lost 6 bases and J lost 2; bases outside the gene matches: 9. The CDR3 sequence is 16 residues long. Looked up from germline, CDR1 is SEHNR and CDR2 is FQNEAQ (reference sequence). CDR3 DNA sequence: TGTGCCAGCAGGGGAGCACAGGGGTTTACTAATGAAAAACTGTTTTTT. It translates to CASRGAQGFTNEKLFF.

V gene TRBV6-5 combines with J gene TRBJ2-7; 11 bases are shared with TRBD1. Germline V lookup: CDR1 MNHEY, CDR2 SVGAGI. The CDR3 is 14 amino acids. Trimming took 6 bases from V and 3 from J; bases not matched to a gene: 4. The CDR3, as DNA: TGTGCCAGCAGAGGACAGGGGGCTGGCTACGAGCAGTACTTC. Translated: CASRGQGAGYEQYF.

This chain links TRBV19 with TRBJ1-5; D possibly corresponds to TRBD1 (5 bases). CDR1 LNHDA and CDR2 SQIVND come from the germline V gene (reference sequence). V dropped 5 bases and J dropped 1 base, with 9 bases sitting between them. The CDR3 runs 14 residues. The CDR3 bases are TGTGCCAGTAGTGCGGGGGACAGCAATCAGCCCCAGCATTTT. Translation: CASSAGDSNQPQHF.

V usage is TRBV10-1 and J usage is TRBJ2-7; D is unresolved. The V gene's germline CDR1 is WNHNN and CDR2 SYGVQD (reference sequence). V lost 2 bases and J 3 bases, leaving 11 bases between the germline ends. The CDR3 is made up of 14 amino acids. This CDR3 is CASSERMESYEQYF. CDR3 in DNA: TGCGCCAGCAGTGAGCGTATGGAGAGCTACGAGCAGTACTTC.

The chain couples TRBV6-5 to TRBJ2-7; perhaps TRBD2 as D (5 bases). The CDR3 totals 12 residues. Deletions cut 8 bases from V and 1 base from J, with 9 bases between. Germline V gene lookup returns CDR1 MNHEY and CDR2 SVGAGI. CDR3 amino acids: CASGRQSYEQYF. The CDR3 DNA is TGTGCCAGCGGGAGACAATCCTACGAGCAGTACTTC.